What follows are 4 T cell receptor beta chains derived from one specimen sequenced in a study of T-cell reconstitution after alpha-beta-depleted transplantation in children. Unique molecular identifiers were used to barcode this TCRbeta library. TCRdb reprocessed the PCR reads via MiXCR and lists one record per CDR3 protein. The sample has around 450,000 distinct CDR3 sequences; approximately 10% are singletons. The input for sequencing was PBMCs, taken before TCRalphabeta/CD19-depleted stem cell transplant. The receptor source for this set is a child between 2 and 9 years old with inherited bone marrow failure, due to receive a stem cell transplant.

This clonotype showed up many times. The rearrangement links TRBV5-1 to TRBJ2-7; tentative D call: TRBD1 (6 bases). This CDR3 spans 14 amino acids. Trimming shortened V by 5 bases and J by 1 base, and 13 bases separated the two germline ends. Per the germline V gene, CDR1 is SGHRS and CDR2 is YFSETQ. CDR3 amino acids: CASREPGQSYEQYF. The CDR3 DNA is TGCGCCAGCAGGGAGCCGGGACAATCCTACGAGCAGTACTTC.

Many counts were recorded for this clonotype. The CDR3 region has the DNA TGTGCCAGCAGTCCTTACCTCCAGGTCACCGGGGAGCTGTTTTTT. Amino acid sequence: CASSPYLQVTGELFF. The chain links TRBV7-2 to TRBJ2-2; D gene uncertain. With 6 bases removed from V and 4 bases from J, the gap between germline ends came to 15 bases. The CDR3 covers 15 residues. Germline-derived CDR1 and CDR2 are SGHTA and FQGNSA.

There are a few counts of this clonotype. The J gene is TRBJ2-2, the V gene TRBV19; the D gene could be TRBD1 or TRBD2 (6 bases each). The CDR3 extends over 15 amino acids. The V gene lost 8 bases and the J gene lost 4 bases, with 17 bases spanning the gap. Germline CDR1 is LNHDA and CDR2 is SQIVND (reference sequence). The CDR3 DNA follows: TGTGCCAGTCCCCCCGGGGGCGAGGGCACCGGGGAGCTGTTTTTT. This sequence encodes CASPPGGEGTGELFF.

This clonotype was recorded many times. The chain couples TRBV13 to TRBJ2-3; 12 positions agree with TRBD2. Germline CDR1 PRHDT, CDR2 FYEKMQ (reference sequence). J was trimmed by 1 base and V by 5 bases; bases with no gene match: 4. There are 16 residues in the CDR3. CDR3 DNA: TGTGCCAGCAGCAACCGGACTAGCGGGGGCACAGATACGCAGTATTTT. Its protein product is CASSNRTSGGTDTQYF.